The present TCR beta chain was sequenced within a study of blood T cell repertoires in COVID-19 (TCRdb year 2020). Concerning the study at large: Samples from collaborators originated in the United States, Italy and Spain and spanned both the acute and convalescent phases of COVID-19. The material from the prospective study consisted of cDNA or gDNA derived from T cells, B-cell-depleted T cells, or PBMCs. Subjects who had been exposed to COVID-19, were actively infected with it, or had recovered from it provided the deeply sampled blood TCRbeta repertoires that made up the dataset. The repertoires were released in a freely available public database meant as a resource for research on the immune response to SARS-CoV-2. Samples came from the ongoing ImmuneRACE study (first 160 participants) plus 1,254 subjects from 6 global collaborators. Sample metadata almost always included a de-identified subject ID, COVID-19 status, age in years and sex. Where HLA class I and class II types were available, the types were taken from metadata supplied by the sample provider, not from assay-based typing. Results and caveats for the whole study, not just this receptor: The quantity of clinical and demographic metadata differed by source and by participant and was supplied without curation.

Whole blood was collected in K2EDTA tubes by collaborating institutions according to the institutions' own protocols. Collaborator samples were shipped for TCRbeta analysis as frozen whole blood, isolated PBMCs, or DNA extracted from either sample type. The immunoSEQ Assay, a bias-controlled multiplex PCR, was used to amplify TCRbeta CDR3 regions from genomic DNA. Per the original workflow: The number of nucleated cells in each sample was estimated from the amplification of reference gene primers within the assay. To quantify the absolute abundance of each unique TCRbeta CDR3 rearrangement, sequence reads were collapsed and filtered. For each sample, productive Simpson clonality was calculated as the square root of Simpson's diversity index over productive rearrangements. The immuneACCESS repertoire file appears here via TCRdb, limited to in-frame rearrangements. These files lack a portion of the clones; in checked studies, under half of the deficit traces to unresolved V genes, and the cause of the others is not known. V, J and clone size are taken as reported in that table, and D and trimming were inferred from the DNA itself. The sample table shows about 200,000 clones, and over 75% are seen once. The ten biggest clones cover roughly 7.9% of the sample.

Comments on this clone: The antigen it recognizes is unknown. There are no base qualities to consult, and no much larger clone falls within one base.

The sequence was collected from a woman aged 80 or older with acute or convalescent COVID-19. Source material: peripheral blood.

The CDR3 is CASSVGGLAYEQYF. The DNA sequence follows: TGTGCCAGCAGCGTAGGAGGACTAGCCTACGAGCAGTACTTC. The chain is encoded by TRBV9 joined to TRBJ2-7, with 7 central nucleotides matching TRBD2. Trimming takes 0 bases off V and 2 bases off J; junction bases not matched to a gene: 2. Inclusive of the bounding cysteine and phenylalanine, the CDR3 is 14 residues long. Only the CDR3 DNA is retained, 42 bases long and in frame from the first base. The germline V gene encodes CDR1 SGDLS and CDR2 YYNGEE.